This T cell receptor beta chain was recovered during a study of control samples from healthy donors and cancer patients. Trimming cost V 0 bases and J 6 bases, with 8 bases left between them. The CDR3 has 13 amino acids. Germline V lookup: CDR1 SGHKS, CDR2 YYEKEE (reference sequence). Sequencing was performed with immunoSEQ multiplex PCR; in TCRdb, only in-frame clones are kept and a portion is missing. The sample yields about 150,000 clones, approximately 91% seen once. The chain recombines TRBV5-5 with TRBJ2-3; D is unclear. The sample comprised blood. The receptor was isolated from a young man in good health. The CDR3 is CASSLESLDTQYF. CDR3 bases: TGTGCCAGCAGCTTGGAGTCATTGGATACGCAGTATTTT.